This entry lists 14 T cell receptor beta chains sequenced from one sample in a study of response to subunit inactivated influenza vaccine. TCRdb re-analysed the RT-PCR reads in MiXCR, keeping a single row per CDR3 protein. The sample has 600,000 to 700,000 distinct CDR3 sequences; 11% to 15% are singletons. The specimen comprised PBMCs from blood, sampled around two weeks before vaccination. Source of these receptors: a man aged 50 to 59 who received an inactivated influenza vaccine.

This clonotype has more than one count but fewer than ten. The chain joins TRBV12-3 or TRBV12-4 to TRBJ2-7; 8 nucleotides agree with TRBD1. The CDR3 spans 13 residues. V was clipped by 5 bases and J by 2 bases; unmatched bases: 2. The CDR3 sequence: CASSQGAAYEQYF. In nucleotides, the CDR3 is TGTGCCAGCAGTCAGGGGGCTGCCTACGAGCAGTACTTC.

The chain couples TRBV20-1 to TRBJ2-7; D remains ambiguous. The CDR3 is 14 amino acids. Germline lookup yields CDR1 DFQATT and CDR2 SNEGSKA (reference sequence). Trimming cost V 2 bases and J 3 bases, with 14 bases left between them. The CDR3 protein is CSARPTHSSYEQYF. Here the CDR3 DNA reads TGCAGTGCTAGACCAACCCACAGCAGCTACGAGCAGTACTTC.

This clonotype was counted many times. The chain combines TRBV30 with TRBJ2-7; D gene uncertain. The CDR3 is made up of 12 amino acids. Germline CDR1 and CDR2: GTSNPN and SVGIG (reference sequence). The V gene lost 0 bases and the J gene lost 4 bases, with 7 bases spanning the gap. CDR3 sequence reads: CAWSVSVYEQYF. The CDR3, as DNA: TGTGCCTGGAGTGTCTCGGTTTACGAGCAGTACTTC.

The chain is built from TRBV20-1 and TRBJ2-5; 7 nucleotides match TRBD1. The CDR3 has 15 residues. Losses at the gene ends were 1 base for V and 4 bases for J; bases not matched to a gene: 9. Germline V gene data show CDR1 as DFQATT and CDR2 as SNEGSKA (reference sequence). CDR3 sequence: CSARGVGRQGETQYF. The CDR3 nucleotides read TGCAGTGCTAGAGGCGTGGGGAGACAGGGAGAGACCCAGTACTTC.

This clonotype was recorded a few times. The CDR3 nucleotides read TGCAGTGCTAGAGGAGGACACACGAACACTGAAGCTTTCTTT. This gives the protein CSARGGHTNTEAFF. The V and J genes are TRBV20-1 and TRBJ1-1; D might be TRBD1 (5 bases). The CDR3 has 14 residues. The germline CDR1 and CDR2 sequences are DFQATT and SNEGSKA (reference sequence). Trimming removed 1 base at V and 1 base at J, with 10 bases between.

In this sample, this clonotype turned up a few times. This sequence joins TRBV7-2 and TRBJ2-5; D call uncertain. CDR3 length equals 14 residues. V gave up 5 bases and J gave up 2 bases, with 12 bases separating them. Germline CDR1 is SGHTA and CDR2 is FQGNSA. CDR3 region: CASSPMAIQETQYF. CDR3 sequence (DNA): TGTGCCAGCAGCCCAATGGCTATTCAAGAGACCCAGTACTTC.

This clonotype was seen just once. The V gene is TRBV11-2, the J gene TRBJ2-3; no clear D. The V end lost 7 bases, the J end lost 0 bases, and 5 bases lay between the germline ends. This CDR3 region has 12 residues. Germline values: CDR1 SGHAT, CDR2 FQNNGV. CDR3 DNA: TGTGCCAGCACCGTTAGCACAGATACGCAGTATTTT. This codes for CASTVSTDTQYF.

The chain couples TRBV7-9 to TRBJ2-2; TRBD2 agrees at 11 bases. This CDR3 region has 19 residues. The V segment lost 2 bases and the J segment 1 base; nucleotides outside the gene matches: 9. Germline values: CDR1 SEHNR, CDR2 FQNEAQ (reference sequence). CDR3 sequence: CASSLPGSGTSGNTGELFF. The CDR3 coding sequence is TGTGCCAGCAGCTTACCGGGATCGGGGACTAGCGGGAACACCGGGGAGCTGTTTTTT.

The chain carries TRBV27 and TRBJ2-1; 12 bases are a match to TRBD2. J was trimmed by 11 bases and V by 5 bases; bases with no gene match: 16. CDR3 length: 17 residues. Germline CDR1 is MNHEY and CDR2 is SMNVEV (reference sequence). The DNA for the CDR3 is TGTGCCAGCAGTCCCCTAGCGGGAGGGCCGATTTATCTGAAGCAGTTCTTC. It specifies CASSPLAGGPIYLKQFF.

This clonotype was seen at least ten times. The chain links TRBV12-3 or TRBV12-4 to TRBJ2-3, with TRBD1 identical over 7 bases. J was trimmed by 2 bases and V by 5 bases; bases with no gene match: 10. The CDR3 runs 16 residues. CDR3 in DNA: TGTGCCAGCAGTCCACCGGGACAGAGATACACAGATACGCAGTATTTT. Encoded protein: CASSPPGQRYTDTQYF.

The J gene is TRBJ2-3, the V gene TRBV12-3 or TRBV12-4; TRBD2 matches 8 bases. Trimming took 2 bases from V and 4 from J; bases not matched to a gene: 5. The CDR3 is 15 residues long. CDR3 nucleotide sequence: TGTGCCAGCAGTTTAACGGGGGGGAGGCCAGATACGCAGTATTTT. It encodes CASSLTGGRPDTQYF.

The rearrangement uses TRBV7-9 and TRBJ2-5; 7 bases align to TRBD1. The CDR3 spans 15 residues. The germline V gene has CDR1 SEHNR and CDR2 FQNEAQ (reference sequence). Unmatched junction bases numbered 9, after V lost 5 bases and J lost 3 bases. This CDR3 reads CASSLSLGQKETQYF. CDR3 nucleotides: TGTGCCAGCAGCCTTTCCCTGGGACAGAAAGAGACCCAGTACTTC.

This chain joins TRBV12-3 or TRBV12-4 and TRBJ2-2; 7 nucleotides line up with TRBD1. V was clipped by 4 bases and J by 0 bases; unmatched bases: 2. This CDR3 spans 15 amino acids. CDR3 nucleotides: TGTGCCAGCAGTTCGGACAGGACGAACACCGGGGAGCTGTTTTTT. It specifies CASSSDRTNTGELFF.

This clonotype was counted between two and nine times. The chain uses TRBV7-9 and TRBJ1-1, with TRBD1 as a possible D gene (5 bases). The germline gives CDR1 SEHNR, CDR2 FQNEAQ (reference sequence). The CDR3 is 10 residues long. The V and J ends lost 6 bases and 7 bases respectively, with 6 bases between them. The CDR3 sequence is CASRGVEAFF. The CDR3 DNA follows: TGTGCCAGCAGGGGGGTTGAAGCTTTCTTT.